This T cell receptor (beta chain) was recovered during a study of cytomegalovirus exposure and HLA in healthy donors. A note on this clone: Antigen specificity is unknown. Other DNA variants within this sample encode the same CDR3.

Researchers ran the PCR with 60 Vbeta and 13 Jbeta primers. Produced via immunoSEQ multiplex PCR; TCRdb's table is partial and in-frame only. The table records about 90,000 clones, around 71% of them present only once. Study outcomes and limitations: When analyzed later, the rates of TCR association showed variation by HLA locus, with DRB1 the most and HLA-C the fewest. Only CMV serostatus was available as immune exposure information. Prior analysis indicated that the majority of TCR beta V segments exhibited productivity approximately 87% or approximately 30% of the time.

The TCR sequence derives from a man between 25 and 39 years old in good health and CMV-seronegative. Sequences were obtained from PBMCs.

CDR3 sequence reads: CASSSGQGAYEQYF. The CDR3 DNA is TGTGCCAGCAGTTCCGGACAGGGGGCCTACGAGCAGTACTTC. The rearrangement joins TRBV27 to TRBJ2-7, with TRBD1 matching over 10 bases. The germline V gene encodes CDR1 MNHEY and CDR2 SMNVEV (reference sequence). The V and J ends lost 4 bases and 2 bases, in that order; junction bases with no gene match: 2. This CDR3 comprises 14 residues.